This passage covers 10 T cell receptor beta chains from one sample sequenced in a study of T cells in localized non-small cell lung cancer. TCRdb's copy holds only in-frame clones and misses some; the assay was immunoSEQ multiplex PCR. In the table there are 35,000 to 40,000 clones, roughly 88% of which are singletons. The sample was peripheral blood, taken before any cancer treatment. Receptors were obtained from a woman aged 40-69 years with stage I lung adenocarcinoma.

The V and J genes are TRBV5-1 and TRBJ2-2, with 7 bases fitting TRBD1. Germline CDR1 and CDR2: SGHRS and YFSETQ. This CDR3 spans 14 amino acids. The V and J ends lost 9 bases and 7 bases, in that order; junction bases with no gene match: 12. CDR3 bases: TGCGCCACCAAAGAGGGGGCAGAGCGCGGGGAGCTGTTTTTT. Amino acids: CATKEGAERGELFF. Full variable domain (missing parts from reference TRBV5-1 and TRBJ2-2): KAGVTQTPRYLIKTRGQQVTLSCSPISGHRSVSWYQQTPGQGLQFLFEYFSETQRNKGNFPGRFSGRQFSNSRSEMNVSTLELGDSALYLCATKEGAERGELFFGEGSRLTVL.

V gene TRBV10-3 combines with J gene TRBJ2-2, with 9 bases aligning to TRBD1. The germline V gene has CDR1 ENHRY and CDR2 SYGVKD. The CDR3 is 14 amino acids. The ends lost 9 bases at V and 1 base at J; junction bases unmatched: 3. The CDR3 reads CAISGQGNTGELFF. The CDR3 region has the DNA TGTGCCATATCGGGACAGGGGAACACCGGGGAGCTGTTTTTT.

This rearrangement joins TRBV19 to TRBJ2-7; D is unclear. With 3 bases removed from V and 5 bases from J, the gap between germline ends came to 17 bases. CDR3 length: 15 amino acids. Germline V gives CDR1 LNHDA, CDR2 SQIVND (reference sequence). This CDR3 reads CASSIPAPSVHEQYF. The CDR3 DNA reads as TGTGCCAGTAGTATCCCCGCCCCAAGCGTCCACGAGCAGTACTTC.

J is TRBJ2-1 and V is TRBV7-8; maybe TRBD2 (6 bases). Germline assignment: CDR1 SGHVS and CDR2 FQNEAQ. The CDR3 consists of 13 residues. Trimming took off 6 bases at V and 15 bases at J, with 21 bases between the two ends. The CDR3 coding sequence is TGTGCCAGCAGTTCGGGAGCCCCACTAGTTCTGTTCTTC. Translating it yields CASSSGAPLVLFF.

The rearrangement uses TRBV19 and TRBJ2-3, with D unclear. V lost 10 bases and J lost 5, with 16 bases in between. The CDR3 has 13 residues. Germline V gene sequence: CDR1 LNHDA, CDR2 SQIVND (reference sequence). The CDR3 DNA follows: TGTGCCACCCGAGTTGATGGGGTAGATACGCAGTATTTT. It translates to CATRVDGVDTQYF.

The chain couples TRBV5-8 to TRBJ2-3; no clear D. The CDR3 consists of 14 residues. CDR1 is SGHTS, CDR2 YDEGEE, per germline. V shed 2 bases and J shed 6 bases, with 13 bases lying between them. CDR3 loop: CASSFRRMADTQYF. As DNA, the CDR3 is TGTGCCAGCAGCTTCAGACGGATGGCGGATACGCAGTATTTT.

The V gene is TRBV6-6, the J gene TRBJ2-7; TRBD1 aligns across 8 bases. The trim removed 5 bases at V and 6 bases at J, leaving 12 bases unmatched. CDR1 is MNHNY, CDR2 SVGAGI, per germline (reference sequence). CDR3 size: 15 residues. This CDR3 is CASSPTGTGVGEQYF. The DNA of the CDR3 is TGTGCCAGCAGTCCCACCGGGACAGGAGTCGGCGAGCAGTACTTC.

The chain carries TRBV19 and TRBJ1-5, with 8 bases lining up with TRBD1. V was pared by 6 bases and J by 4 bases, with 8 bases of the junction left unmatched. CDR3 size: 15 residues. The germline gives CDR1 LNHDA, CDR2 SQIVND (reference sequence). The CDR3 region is CASSRTGSTNQPQHF. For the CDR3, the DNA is TGTGCCAGTAGCCGGACAGGGTCCACGAATCAGCCCCAGCATTTT.

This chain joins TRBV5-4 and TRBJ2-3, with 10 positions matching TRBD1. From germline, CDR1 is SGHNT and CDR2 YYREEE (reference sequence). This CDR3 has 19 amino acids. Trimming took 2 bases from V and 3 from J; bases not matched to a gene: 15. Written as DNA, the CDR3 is TGTGCCAGCAGCTTAAGAGTAACCGGGACAGGGGCAAGTACAGATACGCAGTATTTT. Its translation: CASSLRVTGTGASTDTQYF.

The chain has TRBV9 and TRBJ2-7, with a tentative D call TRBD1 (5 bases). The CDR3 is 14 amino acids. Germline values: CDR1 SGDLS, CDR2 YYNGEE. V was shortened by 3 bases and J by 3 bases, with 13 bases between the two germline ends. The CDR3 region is CASSEGPARYEQYF. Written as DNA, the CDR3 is TGTGCCAGCAGCGAGGGGCCAGCGCGCTACGAGCAGTACTTC.